What follows describes a single T cell receptor beta chain. Its antigen remains unidentified. TCRdb reprocessed the 5' RACE reads and keeps a single row for each CDR3 protein, giving no DNA. Its table records around 400,000 distinct CDR3 sequences. This entry comes from a study of monozygotic twins with inflammatory bowel disease. Study-level points and caveats: Healthy co-twins had higher TCRbeta inverse Simpson diversity than their IBD twins. Twins classed as concordant or discordant showed no difference in repertoire similarity, possibly from limited power.

CDR3 size: 11 residues. The clonotype was recovered from a human donor with ulcerative colitis or Crohn's disease, or a healthy co-twin of an affected twin (not recorded which). This chain uses TRBV12-3 or TRBV12-4 with TRBJ2-7. Sequences were obtained from blood. CDR3 sequence reads: CASSHKFEQYF.